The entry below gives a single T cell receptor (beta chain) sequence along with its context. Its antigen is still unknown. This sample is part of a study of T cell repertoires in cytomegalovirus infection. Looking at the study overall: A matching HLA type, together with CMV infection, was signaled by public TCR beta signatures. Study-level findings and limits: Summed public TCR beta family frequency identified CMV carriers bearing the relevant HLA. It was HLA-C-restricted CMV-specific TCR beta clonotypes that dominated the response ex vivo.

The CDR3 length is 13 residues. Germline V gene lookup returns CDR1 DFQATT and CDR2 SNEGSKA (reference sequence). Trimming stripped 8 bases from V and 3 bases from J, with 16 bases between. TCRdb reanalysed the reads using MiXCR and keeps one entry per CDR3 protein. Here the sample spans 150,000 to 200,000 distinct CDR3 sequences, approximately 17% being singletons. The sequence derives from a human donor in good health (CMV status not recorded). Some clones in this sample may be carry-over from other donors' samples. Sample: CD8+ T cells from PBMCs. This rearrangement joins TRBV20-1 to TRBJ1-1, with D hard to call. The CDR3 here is CSPLVGGDTEAFF. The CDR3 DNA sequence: TGCAGTCCCCTTGTCGGTGGGGACACTGAAGCTTTCTTT.